This T cell receptor (beta chain) was recorded in a study of OX40 agonist ivuxolimab in advanced cancers. Study in general: Hepatocellular carcinoma, melanoma, renal cell or head and neck cancer affected the dose-escalation patients. General study points: Clonal expansion was seen in CD4+ and CD8+ blood T cells by week 6 at 0.1 to 3.0 mg/kg. Average numbers of expanded clones were greater in CD8+ T cells than in CD4+.

Profiling relied on immunoSEQ multiplex PCR, and the TCRdb table lists in-frame clones only, not all of them. The sample yields 75,000 to 100,000 clones, approximately 89% seen once. For this clone: Its antigen is still unknown.

The sequencing here drew on CD4+ or CD8+ T cells sorted from blood, taken in a trial of the OX40 agonist ivuxolimab. This sequence was found in an adult with an advanced solid tumor such as melanoma, head and neck, liver or kidney cancer.

CDR3 region: CAWSVPPPAGYEQYF. The DNA of the CDR3 is TGTGCCTGGAGTGTACCTCCCCCCGCAGGCTACGAGCAGTACTTC. The V call is TRBV30, the J call TRBJ2-7; D ambiguous. The CDR3 has 15 residues. Germline V CDR1 and CDR2: GTSNPN, SVGIG (reference sequence). The V gene lost 0 bases and the J gene lost 3 bases, with 15 bases spanning the gap.